This T cell receptor beta chain was obtained from a study of blood T cell repertoires in COVID-19. Study in general: Some COVID-19 samples were acute and others convalescent; all came from the United States, Italy and Spain. T cells, B-cell-depleted T cells, or PBMCs supplied cDNA or gDNA.

As originally analysed: Cell counts per sample came from amplifying reference gene primers. Profiling relied on immunoSEQ multiplex PCR, and the TCRdb table lists in-frame clones only, not all of them. That table furnishes V, J and clone size, whereas the DNA furnished D and trimming. The sample has 150,000 to 200,000 clones; 80% to 90% are singletons. Trimming cost V 7 bases and J 2 bases, with 17 bases left between them. Per germline, CDR1 SGHRS and CDR2 YFSETQ. This CDR3 region has 15 residues. The TCR comes from a man between 65 and 80 years old with active or convalescent COVID-19. The sequenced sample consisted of peripheral blood. V is TRBV5-1 and J is TRBJ2-3; D might be TRBD1 (5 bases). The chain's CDR3 is CASRTDSPSTDTQYF. The CDR3 region has the DNA TGCGCCAGCCGTACCGACAGCCCATCCACAGATACGCAGTATTTT.